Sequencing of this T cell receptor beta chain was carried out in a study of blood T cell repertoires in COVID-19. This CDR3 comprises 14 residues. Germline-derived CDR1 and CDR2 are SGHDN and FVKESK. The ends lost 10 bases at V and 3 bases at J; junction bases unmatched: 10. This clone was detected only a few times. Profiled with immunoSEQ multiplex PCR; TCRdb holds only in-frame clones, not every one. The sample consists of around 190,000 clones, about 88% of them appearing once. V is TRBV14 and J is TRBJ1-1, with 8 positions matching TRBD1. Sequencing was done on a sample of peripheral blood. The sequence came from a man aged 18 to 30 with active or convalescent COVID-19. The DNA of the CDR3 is TGTGCCACCGACAGGGGCGTAGGGGACACTGAAGCTTTCTTT. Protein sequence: CATDRGVGDTEAFF.